This TCR beta chain appears in the sequencing data of a study of identical twins. Overall study results and limits: Among beta out-of-frame sequences, excess sharing between twins appeared weaker. Insertion counts were lower in abundant cord blood beta clonotypes, a trend that memory repertoires did not show. Zero-insertion analyses could be partly confounded by invariant MAIT and iNKT cells. Out-of-frame alpha sequences common to twins were enriched for low generation probability.

TCRdb re-analysed the 5' RACE reads in MiXCR, keeping a single row per CDR3 protein. The sample comprises just under 550,000 distinct CDR3 sequences, roughly 15% of which are singletons, and less than 0.5% rests with the top ten. As concerns this clonotype: Its antigen is unidentified.

The CDR3 runs 13 residues. With V trimmed by 2 bases and J by 3 bases, 0 bases remained unmatched. Germline CDR1 MNHEY, CDR2 SVGAGI. The sample was also reused in another study, on yellow fever vaccine responses in identical twins.

The sample comprised CD4+ T cells sorted from blood. This clonotype originated in a woman aged 18 to 35 in good health. The chain uses TRBV6-5 and TRBJ2-5; 7 bases are a match to TRBD2. The CDR3 coding sequence is TGTGCCAGCAGTTACGGGGGGGAAGAGACCCAGTACTTC. This encodes CASSYGGEETQYF.